Listed below are T cell receptor beta chains from one sample, sequenced in a study of radiation and T cells in renal cell carcinoma. Here immunoSEQ multiplex PCR was the method, and the copy in TCRdb shows in-frame clones only, minus some. The table has about 130,000 clones, 75% to 85% seen once. The specimen was blood, collected from a patient whose treatment included radiotherapy and nephrectomy. The receptors come from a woman in her sixties or seventies with renal cell carcinoma. Each CDR3 is given with its conserved first and last residue. The D gene is left open where the match is weak. Clone size is shown for a subset of rows, as once, few, many or a class of expanded clone.

d_call j_call clone_size v_call cdr3_aa cdr3_nt
- TRBJ2-7 - TRBV7-2 CASAGRGPYEQYF TGTGCCTCGGCAGGCCGGGGGCCCTACGAGCAGTACTTC
TRBD2 TRBJ2-1 - TRBV28 CATREGTPYNEQFF TGTGCCACCCGGGAGGGGACTCCCTACAATGAGCAGTTCTTC
- TRBJ1-1 many TRBV28 CASSYDRLPNTEAFF TGTGCCAGCAGTTATGACAGGTTACCGAACACTGAAGCTTTCTTT
- TRBJ2-7 - TRBV11-2 CASSRYEQYF TGTGCCAGCAGTCGATACGAGCAGTACTTC
TRBD1 TRBJ2-7 once TRBV7-3 CASSLRYGTGVEQYF TGTGCCAGCAGCTTAAGATACGGGACAGGGGTCGAGCAGTACTTC
- TRBJ1-2 - TRBV19 CASSIRRQGLNYGYTF TGTGCCAGTAGTATAAGGAGGCAGGGGCTCAACTATGGCTACACCTTC
TRBD1 TRBJ1-1 few TRBV6-6 CASTGTGTEAFF TGTGCCAGCACCGGGACAGGCACTGAAGCTTTCTTT
- TRBJ1-1 - TRBV6-5 CASGTGLEAFF TGTGCCAGCGGCACAGGGCTTGAAGCTTTCTTT
- TRBJ2-7 - TRBV7-9 CASRGALYEQYF TGTGCCAGCAGGGGGGCCCTCTACGAGCAGTACTTC
TRBD1 TRBJ2-1 - TRBV4-3 CASSQGLGETGVADPRYNEQFF TGCGCCAGCAGCCAAGGGTTAGGGGAGACAGGGGTAGCGGACCCCCGGTACAATGAGCAGTTCTTC
TRBD2 TRBJ2-7 once TRBV27 CASSFNSGGPYEQYF TGTGCCAGCAGTTTTAACAGCGGGGGCCCCTACGAGCAGTACTTC
- TRBJ2-7 - TRBV28 CASSRQVGDEQYF TGTGCCAGCAGCCGACAGGTGGGAGACGAGCAGTACTTC
- TRBJ1-2 once TRBV6-1 CASSEDRRVRGYTF TGTGCCAGCAGTGAAGACCGCAGGGTACGTGGCTACACCTTC
- TRBJ1-1 - TRBV9 CASSVVTGRPTEAFF TGTGCCAGCAGCGTAGTGACTGGCAGACCCACTGAAGCTTTCTTT
TRBD1 TRBJ1-2 - TRBV2 CASSAGPGGGYTF TGTGCCAGCAGCGCTGGACCAGGGGGTGGCTACACCTTC
TRBD2 TRBJ2-7 once TRBV5-8 CASSTRTSYEQYF TGTGCCAGCAGCACCCGGACTAGCTACGAGCAGTACTTC
TRBD1 TRBJ2-7 - TRBV6-5 CASIGTGNYEQYF TGTGCCAGCATCGGGACAGGGAACTACGAGCAGTACTTC
- TRBJ1-1 - TRBV6-5 CASGWGTSTEAFF TGTGCCAGCGGCTGGGGCACCAGCACTGAAGCTTTCTTT
TRBD2 TRBJ2-7 once TRBV9 CASSVSGTSGGYEQYF TGTGCCAGCAGCGTCTCCGGGACTAGCGGGGGCTACGAGCAGTACTTC
- TRBJ2-5 - TRBV28 CASSSAERTVKETQYF TGTGCCAGCAGTTCCGCTGAAAGGACGGTTAAAGAGACCCAGTACTTC
- TRBJ1-3 - TRBV6-6 CASSRHREEGNTIYF TGTGCCAGCAGCCGACATCGGGAGGAAGGAAACACCATATATTTT
TRBD1 TRBJ2-5 - TRBV5-1 CASSSYPGGQETQYF TGCGCCAGCAGCTCGTACCCAGGGGGACAAGAGACCCAGTACTTC
- TRBJ2-5 - TRBV21-1 CASSTGPRVTQYF TGTGCCAGCAGCACAGGACCGAGGGTGACCCAGTACTTC
- TRBJ1-5 - TRBV7-2 CASSPRGGSNQPQHF TGTGCCAGCAGCCCAAGGGGAGGGAGCAATCAGCCCCAGCATTTT